These 11 T cell receptor beta chains were all obtained from the same sample, sequenced in a study of CD8+ T cells in alopecia areata. The sequencing template was cDNA reverse transcribed from extracted RNA. Only in-frame clones appear in the TCRdb table, and some are missing; sequencing was by immunoSEQ multiplex PCR. The sample has about 180,000 clones; roughly 60% are singletons. The sequences come from CD4+ T cells sorted from blood, collected at week 0. The receptors derive from a human donor with alopecia areata.

This clone has only a few counts. This chain uses TRBV27 with TRBJ2-7; D is undetermined. Germline V gene lookup returns CDR1 MNHEY and CDR2 SMNVEV (reference sequence). The ends were cut back, 5 bases at V and 3 bases at J, with 11 bases in the middle. The CDR3 runs 13 residues. As DNA, the CDR3 is TGTGCCAGCAGTGGGTTCCCAAACTACGAGCAGTACTTC. This translates into CASSGFPNYEQYF.

This chain links TRBV9 with TRBJ2-6, with D uncertain. Looked up from germline, CDR1 is SGDLS and CDR2 is YYNGEE. V was clipped by 4 bases and J by 2 bases, with 16 bases between them. The CDR3 loop spans 17 amino acids. CDR3 nucleotide sequence: TGTGCCAGCAGCATTCAGGTAGTGGCCCCTGGGGCCAACGTCCTGACTTTC. This encodes CASSIQVVAPGANVLTF.

The rearrangement uses TRBV19 and TRBJ1-5; D unclear. Looked up from germline, CDR1 is LNHDA and CDR2 is SQIVND (reference sequence). The CDR3 extends over 15 amino acids. The V and J ends lost 5 bases and 1 base respectively, with 12 bases between them. This chain's CDR3 is CASSPDWNSNQPQHF. The DNA of the CDR3 is TGTGCCAGTAGTCCCGACTGGAACAGCAATCAGCCCCAGCATTTT.

This chain connects TRBV7-6 to TRBJ1-1, with 9 bases identical to TRBD1. Germline trimming cut 5 bases from V and 0 bases from J; bases unmatched to any gene: 4. The germline V gene encodes CDR1 SGHVS and CDR2 FNYEAQ. The CDR3 consists of 15 residues. In DNA form, the CDR3 reads TGTGCCAGCAGCGCCGGACAGGGGTTGAACACTGAAGCTTTCTTT. Translating it yields CASSAGQGLNTEAFF.

V and J are TRBV30 and TRBJ1-5, with TRBD1 identical over 9 bases. The germline V gene encodes CDR1 GTSNPN and CDR2 SVGIG (reference sequence). The CDR3 extends over 13 amino acids. Trimming removed 5 bases from V and 2 bases from J; junction bases left unmatched: 1. For the CDR3, the DNA is TGTGCCTGGGACAGGGGGGGCAATCAGCCCCAGCATTTT. This codes for CAWDRGGNQPQHF.

The rearrangement links TRBV29-1 to TRBJ1-6; D is undetermined. The CDR3 runs to 15 residues. V lost 7 bases and J 7 bases, leaving 20 bases between the germline ends. Germline CDR1 and CDR2: SQVTM and ANQGSEA. The CDR3 is CSEEGGRRGNSPLHF. In DNA, the CDR3 is TGCAGCGAAGAAGGAGGACGGCGCGGAAATTCACCCCTCCACTTT.

This clone was counted between two and nine times. The chain combines TRBV29-1 with TRBJ2-5, with 9 positions matching TRBD2. The ends lost 8 bases at V and 5 bases at J; junction bases unmatched: 9. The CDR3 is 13 amino acids. CDR1 and CDR2 from the germline V gene are SQVTM and ANQGSEA. The CDR3 is CSSRGSGGETQYF. DNA of the CDR3: TGCAGCTCGCGGGGCAGCGGGGGGGAGACCCAGTACTTC.

The rearrangement joins TRBV9 to TRBJ1-1, with TRBD1 identical over 7 bases. The V and J ends lost 0 bases and 1 base, in that order; junction bases with no gene match: 0. The CDR3 runs to 14 residues. Germline-derived CDR1 and CDR2 are SGDLS and YYNGEE. Here the CDR3 DNA reads TGTGCCAGCAGCGTAGGGACAGGGAACACTGAAGCTTTCTTT. It codes for CASSVGTGNTEAFF.

This clone has just a few counts. The chain combines TRBV7-2 with TRBJ1-2; TRBD1 might be the D (5 bases). This CDR3 has 13 residues. The germline CDR1 and CDR2 sequences are SGHTA and FQGNSA. Trimming shortened V by 3 bases and J by 6 bases, and 11 bases separated the two germline ends. CDR3 loop: CASSLAGGNGYTF. CDR3 nucleotides: TGTGCCAGCAGCTTGGCGGGGGGAAATGGCTACACCTTC.

This clone came up once. The chain links TRBV4-2 to TRBJ2-2; D call uncertain. The germline V and J ends were trimmed by 0 bases and 6 bases, with 8 bases remaining between them. The CDR3 covers 14 residues. Germline V gene data show CDR1 as LGHNA and CDR2 as YNFKEQ. Here the CDR3 reads CASSQDSVAGELFF. In DNA form, the CDR3 reads TGTGCCAGCAGCCAAGATTCTGTAGCCGGGGAGCTGTTTTTT.

The CDR3 DNA reads TGCAGCGTTGACAGGGGGCAGCTTAATGAGCAGTTCTTC. Its translation: CSVDRGQLNEQFF. The gene calls are TRBV29-1 and TRBJ2-1; 8 bases align to TRBD1. Germline V gene sequence: CDR1 SQVTM, CDR2 ANQGSEA. This CDR3 contains 13 residues. After removal of 3 bases from V and 7 bases from J, the junction contained 5 bases not matched to a gene.